The sequence of this T cell receptor (beta chain) was determined in a study of T cell changes during pregnancy in multiple sclerosis. The method was immunoSEQ multiplex PCR; TCRdb's version includes in-frame clones alone and lacks a portion of them. The table has 20,000 to 30,000 clones, 89% seen once. Sample: CD8+ T cells from peripheral blood mononuclear cells, taken in the second trimester of pregnancy. The receptor was derived from a female donor with multiple sclerosis, enrolled in a pregnancy study.

The CDR3: CSVSGQAYEQYF. In nucleotides, the CDR3 is TGCAGCGTTTCCGGACAGGCCTACGAGCAGTACTTC. The rearrangement joins TRBV29-1 to TRBJ2-7, with TRBD1 matching 7 bases. In germline, CDR1 is SQVTM, CDR2 ANQGSEA. The CDR3 totals 12 residues. J gave up 2 bases and V 5 bases, and 3 bases lay outside the gene matches.